The 27 T cell receptor beta chains below come from one sample, sequenced in a study of beta chain features in type 1 diabetes. The whole isolated RNA underwent reverse transcription, so sequencing captured expressed TCRB transcripts. Data came from immunoSEQ multiplex PCR; TCRdb stores just in-frame clones and leaves some out. This table holds around 200,000 clones, approximately 13% found once. Sequencing used central memory CD4+ T cells from blood. The origin of the receptors is a woman between 18 and 30 years old in good health.

This clone was picked up a small number of times. This rearrangement joins TRBV4-3 to TRBJ2-5; D remains unclear. V shed 6 bases and J shed 3 bases, with 8 bases lying between them. The CDR3 loop spans 12 amino acids. Germline V CDR1 and CDR2: LGHNA, YSLEER. The CDR3 spells CASRHREETQYF. The CDR3 bases are TGCGCCAGCAGGCATCGCGAAGAGACCCAGTACTTC.

This chain links TRBV5-1 with TRBJ2-1, with 10 nucleotides matching TRBD2. Trimming at V came to 6 bases and at J to 5 bases, leaving 14 bases not matched to a gene. CDR3 size: 17 residues. Germline V lookup: CDR1 SGHRS, CDR2 YFSETQ. The CDR3 reads CASTSSDSGRTNNEQFF. The CDR3 DNA is TGCGCCAGCACATCTTCCGATAGCGGGAGGACAAACAATGAGCAGTTCTTC.

This clone occurred a few times. The V and J genes are TRBV9 and TRBJ1-4, with TRBD1 as a possible D gene (6 bases). V gave up 8 bases and J gave up 6 bases, with 17 bases separating them. The CDR3 has 14 amino acids. Per germline, CDR1 SGDLS and CDR2 YYNGEE. CDR3 protein: CASSLRDTHEKLFF. In DNA, the CDR3 is TGTGCCAGTAGCCTCCGGGACACCCATGAAAAACTGTTTTTT.

This clone was counted a few times. This chain links TRBV7-2 with TRBJ2-1, with 7 nucleotides matching TRBD2. CDR1 is SGHTA and CDR2 is FQGNSA in the germline V gene. With 2 bases clipped from V and 4 bases from J, the junction kept 8 bases outside the gene matches. CDR3 size: 16 residues. This chain's CDR3 is CASSLMGRERYNEQFF. The CDR3 DNA is TGTGCCAGCAGCTTAATGGGGCGGGAGAGGTACAATGAGCAGTTCTTC.

The table lists this clone with a few counts. V is TRBV5-1 and J is TRBJ2-1; TRBD1 matches at 8 bases. Germline V gene lookup returns CDR1 SGHRS and CDR2 YFSETQ. J was trimmed by 2 bases and V by 5 bases; bases with no gene match: 6. The CDR3 has 15 residues. CDR3 nucleotide sequence: TGCGCCAGCAGACCGCAGGGGGCAACCTACAATGAGCAGTTCTTC. As protein: CASRPQGATYNEQFF.

This clone was seen many times. V and J are TRBV29-1 and TRBJ2-5, with TRBD1 matching 7 bases. The CDR3 spans 13 residues. V lost 5 bases, J lost 1 base, and 4 bases stayed unmatched. CDR1 SQVTM and CDR2 ANQGSEA come from the germline V gene. The CDR3 sequence is CSVYRTGQETQYF. CDR3 bases: TGCAGCGTTTATCGGACAGGCCAAGAGACCCAGTACTTC. The full variable domain, completed using reference TRBV29-1 and TRBJ2-5, is SAVISQKPSRDICQRGTSLTIQCQVDSQVTMMFWYRQQPGQSLTLIATANQGSEATYESGFVIDKFPISRPNLTFSTLTVSNMSPEDSSIYLCSVYRTGQETQYFGPGTRLLVL.

This clone came up a few times. The chain couples TRBV29-1 to TRBJ2-4; possible D gene TRBD2, 6 bases. The CDR3 is 17 residues long. V gave up 3 bases and J gave up 6 bases, with 24 bases separating them. In germline, CDR1 is SQVTM, CDR2 ANQGSEA. CDR3 sequence (DNA): TGCAGCGTTGATAAGTTCCTCTATCGGGACTCCAGAAACATTCAGTACTTC. As protein: CSVDKFLYRDSRNIQYF.

The genes are TRBV9 and TRBJ2-1, with D tentatively TRBD2 (5 bases). The CDR3 contains 15 residues. From germline, CDR1 is SGDLS and CDR2 YYNGEE. Deletions cut 0 bases from V and 1 base from J, with 8 bases between. CDR3 sequence (DNA): TGTGCCAGCAGCGTAGCTCCGGGGTCCTACAATGAGCAGTTCTTC. Translated, it gives CASSVAPGSYNEQFF.

In this sample, this clone turned up a few times. This chain connects TRBV7-2 to TRBJ2-1, with 13 nucleotides matching TRBD2. J gave up 7 bases and V 3 bases, and 3 bases lay outside the gene matches. Germline V gene lookup returns CDR1 SGHTA and CDR2 FQGNSA. The CDR3 length is 15 residues. CDR3 nucleotide sequence: TGTGCCAGCAGCTTTCGACTAGCGGGAGGTAATGAGCAGTTCTTC. Its translation is CASSFRLAGGNEQFF.

This clone appeared once. The chain employs TRBV4-1 and TRBJ2-2, with D uncertain. The length of the CDR3 is 17 residues. Trimming pared 1 base from V and 6 bases from J, leaving 18 bases between. The germline V gene encodes CDR1 MGHRA and CDR2 YSYEKL. The CDR3 spells CASSQGRIRRSSGELFF. The CDR3 bases are TGCGCCAGCAGCCAAGGTCGAATTCGCAGGTCGTCCGGGGAGCTGTTTTTT.

The chain couples TRBV15 to TRBJ2-1, with TRBD2 as a possible D gene (6 bases). Germline loops: CDR1 LNHNV, CDR2 YYDKDF (reference sequence). The CDR3 has 15 amino acids. Deletions cut 0 bases from V and 7 bases from J, with 13 bases between. The CDR3 protein is CATSRDGRVQNEQFF. CDR3 nucleotides: TGTGCCACCAGCAGAGACGGGAGAGTTCAGAATGAGCAGTTCTTC.

In this sample, this clone turned up a few times. This sequence joins TRBV7-8 and TRBJ2-3; 8 bases are a match to TRBD2. The CDR3 contains 15 residues. Losses at the gene ends were 5 bases for V and 5 bases for J; bases not matched to a gene: 9. CDR1 is SGHVS, CDR2 FQNEAQ, per germline. The CDR3 DNA sequence: TGTGCCAGCAGCGAAGGGACTAGGCTTAAAGATACGCAGTATTTT. Its translation: CASSEGTRLKDTQYF.

This clone was seen a few times. This chain links TRBV7-8 with TRBJ1-1; possible D gene TRBD1, 5 bases. The CDR3 runs 15 residues. Looked up from germline, CDR1 is SGHVS and CDR2 is FQNEAQ. The V end lost 5 bases, the J end lost 6 bases, and 19 bases lay between the germline ends. In nucleotides, the CDR3 is TGTGCCAGCAGCCCAAGACCCACCTGGGGCCCTGAAGCTTTCTTT. Its translation: CASSPRPTWGPEAFF.

This clone appeared a few times. The rearrangement joins TRBV5-1 to TRBJ2-7; 8 bases line up with TRBD1. Per the germline V gene, CDR1 is SGHRS and CDR2 is YFSETQ. With V trimmed by 3 bases and J by 4 bases, 9 bases remained unmatched. This CDR3 has 15 amino acids. The CDR3 sequence: CASSYARTGHYEQYF. Here the CDR3 DNA reads TGCGCCAGCAGCTACGCACGGACAGGGCATTACGAGCAGTACTTC.

The V gene is TRBV30, the J gene TRBJ1-5; possibly TRBD1 for D (6 bases). Looked up from germline, CDR1 is GTSNPN and CDR2 is SVGIG (reference sequence). Trimming stripped 5 bases from V and 3 bases from J, with 8 bases between. The CDR3 length is 12 residues. The chain's CDR3 is CAWDRPNQPQHF. CDR3 DNA sequence: TGTGCCTGGGACAGGCCCAATCAGCCCCAGCATTTT.

The gene calls are TRBV30 and TRBJ1-1; D remains unclear. The CDR3 contains 14 residues. V lost 0 bases and J lost 1, with 9 bases in between. In germline, CDR1 is GTSNPN, CDR2 SVGIG (reference sequence). The CDR3 nucleotides are TGTGCCTGGAGTGTACTATCGTGGAACACTGAAGCTTTCTTT. Translated: CAWSVLSWNTEAFF.

The rearrangement joins TRBV7-2 to TRBJ2-7, with 8 bases that match TRBD2. Trimming took 8 bases from V and 5 from J; bases not matched to a gene: 5. The germline V gene encodes CDR1 SGHTA and CDR2 FQGNSA. The CDR3 runs to 12 residues. The CDR3 DNA sequence: TGTGCCAGCCGCCCCGGGGGGGACGAGCAGTACTTC. It specifies CASRPGGDEQYF.

This clone was seen more than once but under ten times. The chain employs TRBV27 and TRBJ2-6; D call uncertain. CDR3 length: 16 amino acids. The V end lost 2 bases, the J end lost 0 bases, and 8 bases lay between the germline ends. The germline V gene encodes CDR1 MNHEY and CDR2 SMNVEV (reference sequence). DNA for the CDR3: TGTGCCAGCAGTTTAAGTATAGTCTCTGGGGCCAACGTCCTGACTTTC. This sequence encodes CASSLSIVSGANVLTF.

The V gene is TRBV18, the J gene TRBJ2-7; 10 positions match TRBD1. The length of the CDR3 is 14 residues. Germline values: CDR1 KGHSH, CDR2 LQKENI. V shed 3 bases and J 2 bases; nucleotides not matched to a gene: 1. The CDR3: CASSPGQGPYEQYF. The CDR3 coding sequence is TGTGCCAGCTCACCGGGACAGGGGCCCTACGAGCAGTACTTC.

This clone was observed a few times. This chain connects TRBV7-3 to TRBJ2-5, with D perhaps matching TRBD1 (6 bases). The CDR3 sequence is 14 residues long. Germline CDR1 SGHTA, CDR2 FQGTGA. V lost 4 bases, J lost 3 bases, and 12 bases lay in between. As DNA, the CDR3 is TGTGCCAGCAGCTGGAGACCAGGGGAAGAGACCCAGTACTTC. It specifies CASSWRPGEETQYF.

As to this clone: Other DNA sequences in the sample encode the same CDR3. The genes are TRBV14 and TRBJ1-1, with TRBD1 as a possible D gene (6 bases). Germline CDR1 is SGHDN and CDR2 is FVKESK. CDR3 length: 14 amino acids. The V end lost 4 bases, the J end lost 3 bases, and 12 bases lay between the germline ends. CDR3 residues: CASSRLQGDTEAFF. The CDR3 bases are TGTGCCAGCAGCCGTCTACAGGGTGACACTGAAGCTTTCTTT.

The chain carries TRBV6-1 and TRBJ2-7; 11 bases match TRBD1. V was pared by 3 bases and J by 6 bases, with 4 bases of the junction left unmatched. The germline gives CDR1 MNHNS, CDR2 SASEGT. CDR3 size: 14 residues. The CDR3 spells CASSDGGQGGEQYF. The CDR3 bases are TGTGCCAGCAGTGACGGGGGACAGGGGGGCGAGCAGTACTTC.

The rearrangement uses TRBV4-2 and TRBJ2-1, with a possible D match to TRBD1 (6 bases). The V end lost 1 base, the J end lost 8 bases, and 24 bases lay between the germline ends. The CDR3 extends over 18 amino acids. Per the germline V gene, CDR1 is LGHNA and CDR2 is YNFKEQ. In nucleotides, the CDR3 is TGTGCCAGCAGCCAAGCCGCAGGGGTGGCGGTCGGCCTGGATGAGCAGTTCTTC. It yields the protein CASSQAAGVAVGLDEQFF.

The chain uses TRBV28 and TRBJ2-3, with unresolved D. The CDR3 contains 13 residues. Trimming took off 7 bases at V and 0 bases at J, with 8 bases between the two ends. CDR1 and CDR2 from the germline V gene are MDHEN and SYDVKM. The DNA for the CDR3 is TGTGCCAGCATTGCCAGTAGCACAGATACGCAGTATTTT. Its translation: CASIASSTDTQYF.

The rearrangement links TRBV5-6 to TRBJ2-5, with 7 bases identical to TRBD2. There are 13 residues in the CDR3. Germline V lookup: CDR1 SGHDT, CDR2 YYEEEE. With 3 bases clipped from V and 5 bases from J, the junction kept 4 bases outside the gene matches. The CDR3 reads CASSYARGETQYF. The CDR3 DNA reads as TGTGCCAGCAGCTATGCGCGGGGGGAGACCCAGTACTTC. Combining the CDR3 with reference TRBV5-6 and TRBJ2-5 gives the whole variable domain DAGVTQSPTHLIKTRGQQVTLRCSPKSGHDTVSWYQQALGQGPQFIFQYYEEEERQRGNFPDRFSGHQFPNYSSELNVNALLLGDSALYLCASSYARGETQYFGPGTRLLVL.

The V gene is TRBV5-4, the J gene TRBJ2-5, with 7 positions matching TRBD2. J gave up 0 bases and V 4 bases, and 9 bases lay outside the gene matches. The germline CDR1 and CDR2 sequences are SGHNT and YYREEE (reference sequence). CDR3 size: 16 residues. The DNA for the CDR3 is TGTGCCAGCAGCCAAGATGGTAGCGGGTACCAAGAGACCCAGTACTTC. This translates into CASSQDGSGYQETQYF.

The sample holds a few counts of this clone. The chain uses TRBV11-2 and TRBJ1-1; D is undetermined. V dropped 5 bases and J dropped 0 bases, with 4 bases sitting between them. CDR3 length: 12 amino acids. Germline values: CDR1 SGHAT, CDR2 FQNNGV. The CDR3 sequence is CASSVMNTEAFF. The CDR3, as DNA: TGTGCCAGCAGCGTTATGAACACTGAAGCTTTCTTT. Combining the CDR3 with reference TRBV11-2 and TRBJ1-1 gives the whole variable domain EAGVAQSPRYKIIEKRQSVAFWCNPISGHATLYWYQQILGQGPKLLIQFQNNGVVDDSQLPKDRFSAERLKGVDSTLKIQPAKLEDSAVYLCASSVMNTEAFFGQGTRLTVV.